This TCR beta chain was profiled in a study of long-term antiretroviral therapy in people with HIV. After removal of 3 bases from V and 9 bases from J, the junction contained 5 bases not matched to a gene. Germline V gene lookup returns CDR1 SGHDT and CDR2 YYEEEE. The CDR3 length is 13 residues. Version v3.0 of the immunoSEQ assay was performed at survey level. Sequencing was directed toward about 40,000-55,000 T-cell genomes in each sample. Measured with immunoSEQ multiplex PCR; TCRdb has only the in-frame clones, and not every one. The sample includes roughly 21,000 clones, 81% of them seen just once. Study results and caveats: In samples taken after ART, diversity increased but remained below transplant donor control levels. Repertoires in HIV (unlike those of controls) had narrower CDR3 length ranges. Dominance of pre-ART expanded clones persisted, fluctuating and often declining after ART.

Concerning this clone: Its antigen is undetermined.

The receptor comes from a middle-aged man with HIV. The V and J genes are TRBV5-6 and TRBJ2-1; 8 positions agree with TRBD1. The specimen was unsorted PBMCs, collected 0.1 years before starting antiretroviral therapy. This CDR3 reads CASSWTGLGEQFF. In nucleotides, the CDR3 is TGTGCCAGCAGCTGGACAGGGCTCGGTGAGCAGTTCTTC.